The source of this TCR beta chain is a study of beta chain features in type 1 diabetes. For the study at large: Taken together, all samples contributed around 100,000,000 examined sorted cells.

Investigators reverse transcribed all isolated RNA, so they sequenced expressed TCRB transcripts. The protocol was immunoSEQ multiplex PCR, while the TCRdb copy is restricted to in-frame clones and leaves out a portion. The table includes 680,000 or so clones, about 14% detected once. Sequenced input: naive CD4+ T cells from blood. This sequence was found in a young man in good health.

CDR3 nucleotide sequence: TGTGCCAGCAGTTTAGGTCGGTCACCCACAGATACGCAGTATTTT. Translation gives CASSLGRSPTDTQYF. V gene TRBV28 combines with J gene TRBJ2-3; no clear D. The CDR3 runs to 15 residues. The ends were cut back, 2 bases at V and 2 bases at J, with 11 bases in the middle. CDR1 is MDHEN, CDR2 SYDVKM, per germline.